These 26 T cell receptor beta chains share one sample of origin, sequenced in a study of shared clonotypes between healthy human individuals. TCRdb keeps only in-frame clones here, not all; method: immunoSEQ multiplex PCR. Here the sample spans 450,000 to 650,000 clones, 70% to 80% being singletons. Sequencing was done on a sample of PBMCs. The receptors shown here come from a woman aged 40 to 55 in good health. Some clones in this sample may be carry-over from other donors' samples.

Details on this clone: An end of the junction does not agree with germline; a read error may underlie this. V usage is TRBV9 and J usage is TRBJ2-1; 7 positions agree with TRBD2. The germline V gene encodes CDR1 SGDLS and CDR2 YYNGEE. CDR3 size: 15 residues. For the CDR3, the DNA is TGTGCCAGCAGCGTAGCTAGCGGACCCTACAATGAGCAGCTCTTC. This sequence encodes CASSVASGPYNEQLF. Looking up the rest from reference TRBV9 and TRBJ2-1 gives the full variable domain: DSGVTQTPKHLITATGQRVTLRCSPRSGDLSVYWYQQSLDQGLQFLIQYYNGEERAKGNILERFSAQQFPDLHSELNLSSLELGDSALYFCASSVASGPYNEQLFGPGTRLTVL.

This chain uses TRBV27 with TRBJ2-3, with D unresolved. Trimming took 5 bases from V and 0 from J, leaving 9 bases between them. The CDR3 is 14 amino acids. The germline V gene has CDR1 MNHEY and CDR2 SMNVEV (reference sequence). CDR3 sequence (DNA): TGTGCCAGCAGTCCCCGGATTAGCACAGATACGCAGTATTTT. Its protein is CASSPRISTDTQYF.

About this clone itself: This may be a read error, as it is one base from a much larger clone. The same CDR3 is also encoded by other DNA sequences in this sample. This rearrangement joins TRBV11-3 to TRBJ2-3; D remains unclear. V was shortened by 0 bases and J by 4 bases, with 5 bases between the two germline ends. The CDR3 is 13 residues long. From germline, CDR1 is SGHNT and CDR2 YENEEA. The DNA of the CDR3 is TGTGCCAGCAGCTTAGAAGGCGCAGATACGCAGTATTTT. Amino acids: CASSLEGADTQYF. The variable domain in full, with the rest retrieved from reference TRBV11-3 and TRBJ2-3, is EAGVVQSPRYKIIEKKQPVAFWCNPISGHNTLYWYLQNLGQGPELLIRYENEEAVDDSQLPKDRFSAERLKGVDSTLKIQPAELGDSAVYLCASSLEGADTQYFGPGTRLTVL.

Turning to this clone: A far larger clone is a single base away, which makes a read error likely. This rearrangement joins TRBV30 to TRBJ2-1; the D is unclear. The V end was cut by 4 bases, the J end by 9 bases, with 13 bases between. This CDR3 region has 12 residues. Germline-derived CDR1 and CDR2 are GTSNPN and SVGIG (reference sequence). CDR3 DNA: TGTGCCTGGAATGGACCCCCGGGTGAGCAGTTCTTC. Its translation: CAWNGPPGEQFF.

A few counts support this clone. The chain carries TRBV29-1 and TRBJ2-3; D is undetermined. CDR1 and CDR2 from the germline V gene are SQVTM and ANQGSEA. V was shortened by 4 bases and J by 0 bases, with 8 bases between the two germline ends. The length of the CDR3 is 13 residues. CDR3 coding DNA: TGCAGCGTTGCCCGTTCTAGCACAGATACGCAGTATTTT. It specifies CSVARSSTDTQYF.

The chain couples TRBV19 to TRBJ1-4; possibly TRBD1 for D (5 bases). This CDR3 contains 14 residues. Germline loops: CDR1 LNHDA, CDR2 SQIVND (reference sequence). V was trimmed by 7 bases and J by 7 bases, leaving 16 bases between them. The CDR3 sequence is CASTLRGDGEKLFF. The CDR3 DNA sequence: TGTGCCAGTACCCTTCGGGGGGATGGTGAAAAACTGTTTTTT.

This clone appeared a single time. This likely came from a read error, as a far larger clone is one base away. This sequence joins TRBV10-3 and TRBJ1-5, with D uncertain. The CDR3 is 13 residues long. Germline V CDR1 and CDR2: ENHRY, SYGVKD. V lost 3 bases and J 4 bases, leaving 7 bases between the germline ends. CDR3 in amino acids: CAISDKENQPQHF. Written as DNA, the CDR3 is TGTGCCATCAGTGATAAGGAGAATCAGCCCCAGCATTTT.

The rearrangement links TRBV6-1 to TRBJ2-1; a weak D match, TRBD1 (6 bases). Germline CDR1 MNHNS, CDR2 SASEGT. The CDR3 contains 15 residues. The V end was cut by 5 bases, the J end by 1 base, with 12 bases between. This CDR3 reads CASSMTGRSYNEQFF. The CDR3 DNA is TGTGCCAGCAGTATGACAGGTAGATCCTACAATGAGCAGTTCTTC.

This clone was observed a single time. The chain carries TRBV30 and TRBJ2-6, with a weak D call TRBD1 (5 bases). CDR1 is GTSNPN and CDR2 is SVGIG in the germline V gene (reference sequence). The germline V and J ends were trimmed by 2 bases and 6 bases, with 20 bases remaining between them. This CDR3 has 17 residues. The CDR3 nucleotides are TGTGCCTGGAGTTTGGGGCTCTGGGGTACTGAGGCCAACGTCCTGACTTTC. It specifies CAWSLGLWGTEANVLTF.

The rearrangement links TRBV7-3 to TRBJ2-7; no definite D call. The V gene's germline CDR1 is SGHTA and CDR2 FQGTGA. The CDR3 sequence is 15 residues long. V was trimmed by 1 base and J by 2 bases, leaving 12 bases between them. The CDR3 nucleotides are TGTGCCAGCAGCTTAAAGGCCAGAGGACCCTACGAGCAGTACTTC. Its protein is CASSLKARGPYEQYF.

The V call is TRBV7-9, the J call TRBJ2-5; D is unresolved. The CDR3 is made up of 13 amino acids. V was pared by 5 bases and J by 4 bases, with 11 bases between. Germline values: CDR1 SEHNR, CDR2 FQNEAQ (reference sequence). The CDR3, as DNA: TGTGCCAGCAGCGGGATGGGTAGAGAGACCCAGTACTTC. It codes for CASSGMGRETQYF.

J is TRBJ2-7 and V is TRBV2; no clear D gene. With 5 bases removed from V and 3 bases from J, the gap between germline ends came to 14 bases. This CDR3 has 14 residues. Germline CDR1 and CDR2: SNHLY and FYNNEI. The CDR3 coding sequence is TGTGCCAGCAGTCTTCAGCGAATTAACTACGAGCAGTACTTC. Translating it yields CASSLQRINYEQYF.

This clone was observed a handful of times. This may be a read error, as it is one base from a much larger clone. The chain carries TRBV15 and TRBJ2-1; no firm D call. Trimming stripped 0 bases from V and 5 bases from J, with 11 bases between. Germline V gene sequence: CDR1 LNHNV, CDR2 YYDKDF (reference sequence). The CDR3 consists of 15 residues. The DNA for the CDR3 is TGTGCCACCAGCAGAGATTTTCCGCTGCACAATGAGCAGTTCTTC. It codes for CATSRDFPLHNEQFF.

The chain has TRBV5-1 and TRBJ2-1; unclear D gene. Trimming left V 3 bases short and J 7 bases short, with 11 bases between. This CDR3 comprises 13 residues. Germline V gene sequence: CDR1 SGHRS, CDR2 YFSETQ. Written as DNA, the CDR3 is TGCGCCAGCAGCTCGATAACGAGTAATGAGCAGTTCTTC. Protein sequence: CASSSITSNEQFF.

About this clone: This sequence is one base from a far larger clone and is likely a read error. The chain employs TRBV10-3 and TRBJ1-2; D possibly corresponds to TRBD1 (5 bases). Germline CDR1 ENHRY, CDR2 SYGVKD. The CDR3 runs 13 residues. DNA of the CDR3: TGTGCCCTCAGTGAGCAGGGCGACTATGGCTACACCTTC. Its translation: CALSEQGDYGYTF.

This clone was seen many times. This rearrangement joins TRBV27 to TRBJ2-2; D unclear. The CDR3 contains 11 residues. V was shortened by 6 bases and J by 5 bases, with 4 bases between the two germline ends. Looked up from germline, CDR1 is MNHEY and CDR2 is SMNVEV (reference sequence). This chain's CDR3 is CASRSTGELFF. In nucleotides, the CDR3 is TGTGCCAGCAGGTCAACCGGGGAGCTGTTTTTT.

The chain couples TRBV6-5 to TRBJ2-5, with 8 bases aligning to TRBD1. This CDR3 is 14 amino acids long. V shed 7 bases and J 4 bases; nucleotides not matched to a gene: 8. Germline V lookup: CDR1 MNHEY, CDR2 SVGAGI. CDR3 amino acids: CASTSQQGGETQYF. For the CDR3, the DNA is TGTGCCAGCACCTCCCAACAGGGGGGAGAGACCCAGTACTTC.

V and J are TRBV2 and TRBJ1-3; no firm D call. V lost 8 bases and J lost 0, with 11 bases in between. Germline V CDR1 and CDR2: SNHLY, FYNNEI. This CDR3 region has 14 residues. The CDR3 protein is CASVPAGSGNTIYF. Written as DNA, the CDR3 is TGTGCCAGCGTTCCCGCGGGCTCTGGAAACACCATATATTTT. The entire variable domain, with the rest obtained from reference TRBV2 and TRBJ1-3, is as follows: EPEVTQTPSHQVTQMGQEVILRCVPISNHLYFYWYRQILGQKVEFLVSFYNNEISEKSEIFDDQFSVERPDGSNFTLKIRSTKLEDSAMYFCASVPAGSGNTIYFGEGSWLTVV.

The chain has TRBV18 and TRBJ2-5; 12 positions agree with TRBD2. This CDR3 is built from 15 residues. V lost 3 bases, J lost 4 bases, and 3 bases stayed unmatched. The germline V gene has CDR1 KGHSH and CDR2 LQKENI. Here the CDR3 reads CASSPTSGRRETQYF. In DNA form, the CDR3 reads TGTGCCAGCTCACCTACTAGCGGGAGGCGAGAGACCCAGTACTTC. The full variable domain, completed using reference TRBV18 and TRBJ2-5, is NAGVMQNPRHLVRRRGQEARLRCSPMKGHSHVYWYRQLPEEGLKFMVYLQKENIIDESGMPKERFSAEFPKEGPSILRIQQVVRGDSAAYFCASSPTSGRRETQYFGPGTRLLVL.

The chain links TRBV9 to TRBJ1-3, with D uncertain. Trimming took off 0 bases at V and 0 bases at J, with 7 bases between the two ends. This CDR3 has 15 amino acids. Germline lookup yields CDR1 SGDLS and CDR2 YYNGEE. For the CDR3, the DNA is TGTGCCAGCAGCGTAGCTTTGGGCTCTGGAAACACCATATATTTT. Translating gives CASSVALGSGNTIYF.

Comments on this clone: With a far larger clone one base away, a read error is the likely cause. CDR3 bases: TGTGCCAGCAGCCACAACGCTGAGACAGCCTACGAGCAGTACTTC. Translated: CASSHNAETAYEQYF. The V and J genes are TRBV4-2 and TRBJ2-7, with a weak D call TRBD1 (5 bases). The CDR3 has 15 amino acids. V was clipped by 3 bases and J by 2 bases, with 14 bases between them. Germline CDR1 is LGHNA and CDR2 is YNFKEQ.

The CDR3 nucleotides read TGTGCCAGCAGTGAGGGACTAGCGGGAGCGGGCACAGATACGCAGTATTTT. As protein: CASSEGLAGAGTDTQYF. V gene TRBV6-4 combines with J gene TRBJ2-3, with 14 positions matching TRBD2. Germline CDR1 is MRHNA and CDR2 is SNTAGT. V dropped 3 bases and J dropped 1; count of bases not matched to a gene: 3. The CDR3 consists of 17 residues.

V usage is TRBV2 and J usage is TRBJ2-7; 8 bases fit TRBD1. The CDR3 consists of 14 residues. J was trimmed by 2 bases and V by 4 bases; bases with no gene match: 4. Germline V gene lookup returns CDR1 SNHLY and CDR2 FYNNEI. The CDR3 protein is CASSVKTGAYEQYF. CDR3 DNA sequence: TGTGCCAGCAGTGTCAAGACAGGGGCCTACGAGCAGTACTTC. Full variable domain (outside the CDR3, taken from reference TRBV2 and TRBJ2-7): EPEVTQTPSHQVTQMGQEVILRCVPISNHLYFYWYRQILGQKVEFLVSFYNNEISEKSEIFDDQFSVERPDGSNFTLKIRSTKLEDSAMYFCASSVKTGAYEQYFGPGTRLTVT.

This clone was picked up one time. CDR3 coding DNA: TGTGCCATCAGTGACCAGGTCAACCGAAACACCATATATTTT. This codes for CAISDQVNRNTIYF. The V and J genes are TRBV10-3 and TRBJ1-3; D unclear. Trimming stripped 3 bases from V and 5 bases from J, with 11 bases between. Germline CDR1 reads ENHRY; CDR2 reads SYGVKD. The CDR3 is 14 residues long.

The chain carries TRBV4-1 and TRBJ2-1; the D is unclear. V lost 5 bases to trimming and J lost 0 bases, with 14 bases between them. The CDR3 is 16 amino acids. Germline lookup yields CDR1 MGHRA and CDR2 YSYEKL. The CDR3 sequence is CASSASWGSSYNEQFF. The CDR3 DNA reads as TGCGCCAGCAGCGCCTCATGGGGTAGCTCCTACAATGAGCAGTTCTTC.

In the case of this clone: The junction shows a germline mismatch at one end, possibly a read error. This chain connects TRBV7-7 to TRBJ2-5, with 10 bases aligning to TRBD2. The CDR3 covers 16 residues. The germline gives CDR1 SSHAT, CDR2 FNYEAQ (reference sequence). CDR3 sequence: CASSLSSSGRTGAQYF. The CDR3 DNA follows: TGTGCTAGCAGCTTAAGTAGTAGCGGGAGGACGGGGGCCCAGTACTTC.